A selection of T cell receptor beta chains follows, all from one sample in a study of CD8 T cells in acute hepatitis C reinfection. Sequencing was performed with immunoSEQ multiplex PCR; in TCRdb, only in-frame clones are kept and a portion is missing. The repertoire consists of tens of thousands of clones, with 80% to 90% occurring once and the leading ten covering roughly 0.51%. Sequenced: naive CD8+ T cells from PBMCs. These TCRs come from a young man with chronic hepatitis C. CDR3s include the opening cysteine and the closing phenylalanine or tryptophan. Clone size is not always given. Where it is, it says once, few, many or a class for expanded clones.

>.|TRBV6-6
CACSRGATNTGELFF
>few|TRBV7-9
CASSSTLADYEQYF
>.|TRBV5-4
CASSFADTQYF
>.|TRBV29-1
CSVQLAGRYTGGYTF
>.|TRBV15
CATSGEDTTAETQYF
>few|TRBV7-9
CASSTTTGGRYGYTF
>.|TRBV30
CARSYPGQSNGELFF
>.|TRBV7-6
CASSPDGYEQYF
>.|TRBV11-2
CASSLLAGRTDTQYF
>.|TRBV5-8
CASSPLSAGDPGNTIYF
>.|TRBV19
CASRQGLAEAFF
>.|TRBV4-1
CASSQYTSGSYEQYF
>few|TRBV27
CASSPLPRDPSNQPQHF
>.|TRBV19
CASSSFLGAGVKDGYTF
>.|TRBV11-2
CASSLPAGGPEGSYNEQFF
>.|TRBV6-5
CASHPGQGEQYF
>.|TRBV5-4
CASSSTGNEQFF
>.|TRBV7-2
CASSNSRLVNTEAFF
>.|TRBV7-8
CASSLVESSGPWYHNEQFF
>once|TRBV13
CASSLGSLSNQPQHF
>.|TRBV4-1
CASSKTGLAETQYF
>.|TRBV6-1
CASSEAGTAILANVLTF